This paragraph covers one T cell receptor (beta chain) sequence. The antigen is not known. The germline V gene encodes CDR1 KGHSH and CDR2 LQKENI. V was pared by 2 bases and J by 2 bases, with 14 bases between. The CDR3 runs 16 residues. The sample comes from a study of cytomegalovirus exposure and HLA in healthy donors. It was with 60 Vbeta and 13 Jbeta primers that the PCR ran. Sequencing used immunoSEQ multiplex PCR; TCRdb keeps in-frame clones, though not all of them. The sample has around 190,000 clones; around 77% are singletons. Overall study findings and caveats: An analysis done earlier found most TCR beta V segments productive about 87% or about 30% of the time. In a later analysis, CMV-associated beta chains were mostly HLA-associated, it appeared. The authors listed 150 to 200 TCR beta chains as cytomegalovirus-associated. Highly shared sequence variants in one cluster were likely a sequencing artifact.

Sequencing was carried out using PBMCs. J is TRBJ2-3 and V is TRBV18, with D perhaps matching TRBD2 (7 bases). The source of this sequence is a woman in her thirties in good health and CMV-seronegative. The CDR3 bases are TGTGCCAGCTCACCAACGGGGGGCGCCCCCACAGATACGCAGTATTTT. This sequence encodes CASSPTGGAPTDTQYF.